This note documents a single T cell receptor (beta chain) sequence. This sample is part of a study of blood T cell repertoires in COVID-19. Study as a whole: Whether acute or convalescent, the COVID-19 samples came from the United States, Italy and Spain. Sample material is recorded as cDNA or gDNA derived from T cells, B-cell-depleted T cells, or PBMCs.

TCRdb's table, derived via immunoSEQ multiplex PCR, lists solely in-frame clones and lacks some. The repertoire has under 200,000 clones, about 88% of them found once; the top ten carry around 1.1%. CDR3 length equals 15 residues. Germline CDR1 is MNHEY and CDR2 is SVGAGI. The V gene lost 6 bases and the J gene lost 4 bases, with 19 bases spanning the gap. The chain is built from TRBV6-5 and TRBJ2-7, with D possibly TRBD2 on 6 matching bases. The TCR originated in a man aged 40-55 years with acute or convalescent COVID-19. The sequenced sample consisted of peripheral blood. As DNA, the CDR3 is TGTGCCAGCAGGTCGGGAGCAGAAAGCCAGTACGAGCAGTACTTC. It specifies CASRSGAESQYEQYF.